The next 11 T cell receptor beta chains were all read from a single sample in a study of T cell responses to AZD1222 COVID-19 vaccine (dated by TCRdb to about 2021). The protocol used for the library was the immunoSEQ multiplex PCR assay. TCRdb carries this immuneACCESS record with in-frame sequences only. Its versions omit some clonotypes, under half of them owing to an unresolved V gene in the studies checked, with the rest unexplained. The sample yields 60,000 to 75,000 clones; 70% to 90% were counted once. The top ten clonotypes cover roughly 5% of the sample. Sample time point, as interpreted from the label and publication: baseline before first vaccination. The sample consisted of peripheral blood, taken on day 0 of AZD1222 vaccination. The receptors derive from an adult in good health.

A few counts support this clone. This rearrangement joins TRBV7-9 to TRBJ1-1, with 8 nucleotides matching TRBD1. V was pared by 6 bases and J by 0 bases, with 9 bases of the junction left unmatched. Germline V gives CDR1 SEHNR, CDR2 FQNEAQ (reference sequence). The CDR3 length is 16 residues. The CDR3 loop reads CASSPRQGSMNTEAFF. In DNA, the CDR3 is TGTGCCAGCAGTCCTAGACAGGGGAGCATGAACACTGAAGCTTTCTTT.

This CDR3 reads CASSSLGDLNYEQYF. CDR3 coding DNA: TGCGCCAGCAGCTCTCTCGGGGACCTTAACTACGAGCAGTACTTC. This chain uses TRBV5-1 with TRBJ2-7; tentatively, D is TRBD1 or TRBD2 (5 bases each). V was shortened by 3 bases and J by 3 bases, with 16 bases between the two germline ends. CDR1 and CDR2 (germline): SGHRS, YFSETQ. This CDR3 comprises 15 residues.

The genes are TRBV6-5 and TRBJ1-2; D is undetermined. The CDR3 is 12 amino acids. V lost 10 bases, J lost 6 bases, and 15 bases lay in between. Per germline, CDR1 MNHEY and CDR2 SVGAGI. CDR3 in DNA: TGTGCCACTCGAGACGGATTCGATGGCTACACCTTC. As protein: CATRDGFDGYTF.

CDR3 protein: CAWSVEVMGPLHF. In DNA, the CDR3 is TGTGCCTGGAGTGTGGAGGTAATGGGGCCCCTCCACTTT. V gene TRBV30 combines with J gene TRBJ1-6; D remains unclear. The V gene lost 0 bases and the J gene lost 13 bases, with 13 bases spanning the gap. This CDR3 is built from 13 residues. Germline CDR1 reads GTSNPN; CDR2 reads SVGIG (reference sequence).

V and J are TRBV5-1 and TRBJ1-2; the match to TRBD1 covers 7 bases. V trimming: 1 base; J trimming: 8 bases; junction bases outside the gene matches: 8. The CDR3 is 14 residues long. CDR1 is SGHRS, CDR2 YFSETQ, per germline. The CDR3 reads CASSLNEGARGYTF. CDR3 nucleotide sequence: TGCGCCAGCAGCTTGAACGAGGGGGCTAGGGGCTACACCTTC.

The rearrangement uses TRBV6-5 and TRBJ1-6, with TRBD1 identical over 11 bases. The CDR3 runs to 13 residues. Germline CDR1 and CDR2: MNHEY and SVGAGI. Losses at the gene ends were 8 bases for V and 10 bases for J; bases not matched to a gene: 4. CDR3 sequence reads: CASRGTGGSPLHF. DNA of the CDR3: TGTGCCAGCCGCGGGACAGGGGGATCACCCCTCCACTTT.

This clone was counted only a few times. The CDR3 protein is CASRGTSTDTQYF. The CDR3 DNA follows: TGTGCCAGCAGAGGGACCAGCACAGATACGCAGTATTTT. J is TRBJ2-3 and V is TRBV6-6; D tentatively fits TRBD1 or TRBD2 (5 bases each). CDR1 and CDR2 (germline): MNHNY, SVGAGI (reference sequence). The V and J ends lost 6 bases and 0 bases respectively, with 7 bases between them. The CDR3 extends over 13 amino acids.

The chain carries TRBV3-1 (or the pseudogene TRBV3-2) and TRBJ1-3, with D possibly matching TRBD1 (6 bases). The CDR3 has 14 amino acids. V dropped 6 bases and J dropped 1 base, with 10 bases sitting between them. Germline V gene data show CDR1 as LGHDT and CDR2 as YNNKEL (reference sequence). The CDR3 DNA sequence: TGTGCCAGCAGGGGACAAGGATCTGGAAACACCATATATTTT. This gives the protein CASRGQGSGNTIYF.

The table lists this clone with a count of one. One end of the junction varies from germline; a read error may be responsible. This chain connects TRBV5-4 to TRBJ1-1, with 8 nucleotides matching TRBD1. The CDR3 spans 14 residues. Germline V lookup: CDR1 SGHNT, CDR2 YYREEE (reference sequence). CDR3 coding DNA: TGTGCCAGCAGCTTACAGGGGGTGAAGACTGAAGCTTTCTTT. As protein: CASSLQGVKTEAFF.

The chain employs TRBV6-5 and TRBJ2-2; D is perhaps TRBD2 (6 bases). This CDR3 has 12 amino acids. V lost 6 bases and J lost 5, with 7 bases in between. Germline CDR1 reads MNHEY; CDR2 reads SVGAGI. CDR3 nucleotides: TGTGCCAGCAGCGGAGGGACCGGGGAGCTGTTTTTT. Translation: CASSGGTGELFF.

The J gene is TRBJ1-5, the V gene TRBV15; D unresolved. The germline V gene encodes CDR1 LNHNV and CDR2 YYDKDF (reference sequence). Trimming stripped 0 bases from V and 1 base from J, with 7 bases between. CDR3 length: 15 residues. The CDR3 DNA is TGTGCCACCAGCAGAGATCCACAGAGCAATCAGCCCCAGCATTTT. This encodes CATSRDPQSNQPQHF.